This T cell receptor beta chain was sequenced for a study of blood T cell repertoires in COVID-19. For the study at large: The samples span acute and convalescent COVID-19 from the United States, Italy and Spain.

Profiling relied on immunoSEQ multiplex PCR, and the TCRdb table lists in-frame clones only, not all of them. The data show about 240,000 clones, more than 85% seen once. CDR1 SGHRS and CDR2 YFSETQ come from the germline V gene. Trimming pared 3 bases from V and 4 bases from J, leaving 13 bases between. The CDR3 length is 14 residues. This sequence originates from a woman in her 70s with active or convalescent COVID-19. J is TRBJ1-1 and V is TRBV5-1, with D maybe TRBD1 (5 bases). Sequencing input: peripheral blood. The CDR3 reads CASSSDIGVTEAFF. CDR3 bases: TGCGCCAGCAGCTCGGACATCGGAGTCACTGAAGCTTTCTTT.